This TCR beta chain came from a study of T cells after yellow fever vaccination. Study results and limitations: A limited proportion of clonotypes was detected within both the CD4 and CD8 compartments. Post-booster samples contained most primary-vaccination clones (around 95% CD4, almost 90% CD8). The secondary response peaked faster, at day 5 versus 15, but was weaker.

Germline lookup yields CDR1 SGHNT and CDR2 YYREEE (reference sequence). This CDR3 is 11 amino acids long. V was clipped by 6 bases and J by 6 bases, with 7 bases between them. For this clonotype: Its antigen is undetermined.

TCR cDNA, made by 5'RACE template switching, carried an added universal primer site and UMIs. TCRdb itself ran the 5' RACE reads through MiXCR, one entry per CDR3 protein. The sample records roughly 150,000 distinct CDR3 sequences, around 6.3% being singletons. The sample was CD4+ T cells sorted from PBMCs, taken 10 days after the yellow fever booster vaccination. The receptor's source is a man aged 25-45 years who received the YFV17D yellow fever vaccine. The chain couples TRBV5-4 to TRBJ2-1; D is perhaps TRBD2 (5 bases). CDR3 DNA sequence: TGTGCCAGCACCACTAGCAATGAGCAGTTCTTC. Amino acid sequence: CASTTSNEQFF.